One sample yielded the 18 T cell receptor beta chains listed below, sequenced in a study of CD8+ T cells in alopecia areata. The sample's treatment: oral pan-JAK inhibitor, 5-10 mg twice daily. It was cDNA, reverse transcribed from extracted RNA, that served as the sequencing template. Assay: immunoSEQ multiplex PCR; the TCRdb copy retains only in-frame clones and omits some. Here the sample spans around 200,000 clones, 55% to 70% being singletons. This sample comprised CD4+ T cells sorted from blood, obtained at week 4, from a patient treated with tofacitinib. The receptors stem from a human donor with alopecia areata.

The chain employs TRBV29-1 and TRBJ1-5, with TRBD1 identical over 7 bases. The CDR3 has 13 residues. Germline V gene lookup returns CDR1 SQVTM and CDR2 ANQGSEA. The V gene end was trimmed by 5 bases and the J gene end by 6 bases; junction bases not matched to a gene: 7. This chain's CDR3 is CSVSDRETQPQHF. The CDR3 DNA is TGCAGCGTTTCAGACAGGGAGACTCAGCCCCAGCATTTT. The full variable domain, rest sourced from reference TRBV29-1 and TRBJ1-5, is SAVISQKPSRDICQRGTSLTIQCQVDSQVTMMFWYRQQPGQSLTLIATANQGSEATYESGFVIDKFPISRPNLTFSTLTVSNMSPEDSSIYLCSVSDRETQPQHFGDGTRLSIL.

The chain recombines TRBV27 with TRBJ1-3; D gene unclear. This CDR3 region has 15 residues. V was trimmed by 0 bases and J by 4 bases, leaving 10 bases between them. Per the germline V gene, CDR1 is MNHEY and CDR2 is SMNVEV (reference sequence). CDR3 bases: TGTGCCAGCAGTTTATCAGGGTCGGTCGGAAACACCATATATTTT. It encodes CASSLSGSVGNTIYF.

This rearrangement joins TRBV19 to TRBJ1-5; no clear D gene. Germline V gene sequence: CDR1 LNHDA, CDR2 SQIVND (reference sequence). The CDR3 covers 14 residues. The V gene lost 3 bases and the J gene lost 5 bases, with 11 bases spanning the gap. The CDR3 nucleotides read TGTGCCAGTAGTATCCGCGGGGAGGATCAGCCCCAGCATTTT. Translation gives CASSIRGEDQPQHF.

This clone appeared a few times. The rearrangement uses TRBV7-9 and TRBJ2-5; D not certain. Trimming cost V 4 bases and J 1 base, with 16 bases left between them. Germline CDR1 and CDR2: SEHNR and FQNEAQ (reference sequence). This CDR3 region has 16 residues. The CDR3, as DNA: TGTGCCAGCAGCTACTCCACTACATGGGGCCAAGAGACCCAGTACTTC. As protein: CASSYSTTWGQETQYF.

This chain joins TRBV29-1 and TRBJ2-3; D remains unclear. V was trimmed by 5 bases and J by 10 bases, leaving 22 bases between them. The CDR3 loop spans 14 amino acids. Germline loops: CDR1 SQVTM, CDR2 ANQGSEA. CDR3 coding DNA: TGCAGCGTTTCTAAGACTGGAGAACTTGGTGCGCAGTATTTT. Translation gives CSVSKTGELGAQYF.

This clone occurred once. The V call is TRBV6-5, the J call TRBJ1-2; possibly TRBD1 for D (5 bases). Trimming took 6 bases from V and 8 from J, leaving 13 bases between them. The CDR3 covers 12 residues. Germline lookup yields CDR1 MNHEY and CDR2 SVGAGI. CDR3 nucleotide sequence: TGTGCCAGCAGCCCCAGGGACCGGGGCTACACCTTC. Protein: CASSPRDRGYTF.

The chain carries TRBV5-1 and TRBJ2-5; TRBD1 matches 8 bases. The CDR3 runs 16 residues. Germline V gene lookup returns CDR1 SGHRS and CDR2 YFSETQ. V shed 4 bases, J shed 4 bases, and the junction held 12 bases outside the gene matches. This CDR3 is CASSPGAGGKRETQYF. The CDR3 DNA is TGCGCCAGCAGCCCTGGGGCAGGGGGCAAGAGAGAGACCCAGTACTTC. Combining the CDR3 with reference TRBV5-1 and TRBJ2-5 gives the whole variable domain KAGVTQTPRYLIKTRGQQVTLSCSPISGHRSVSWYQQTPGQGLQFLFEYFSETQRNKGNFPGRFSGRQFSNSRSEMNVSTLELGDSALYLCASSPGAGGKRETQYFGPGTRLLVL.

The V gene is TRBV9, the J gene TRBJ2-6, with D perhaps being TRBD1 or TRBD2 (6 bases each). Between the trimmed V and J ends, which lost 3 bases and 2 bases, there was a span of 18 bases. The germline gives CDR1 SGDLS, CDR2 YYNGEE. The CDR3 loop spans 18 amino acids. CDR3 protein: CASSARGGRRAGANVLTF. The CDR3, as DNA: TGTGCCAGCAGCGCCCGAGGGGGGAGGAGGGCTGGGGCCAACGTCCTGACTTTC. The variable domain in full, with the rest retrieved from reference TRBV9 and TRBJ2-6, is DSGVTQTPKHLITATGQRVTLRCSPRSGDLSVYWYQQSLDQGLQFLIQYYNGEERAKGNILERFSAQQFPDLHSELNLSSLELGDSALYFCASSARGGRRAGANVLTFGAGSRLTVL.

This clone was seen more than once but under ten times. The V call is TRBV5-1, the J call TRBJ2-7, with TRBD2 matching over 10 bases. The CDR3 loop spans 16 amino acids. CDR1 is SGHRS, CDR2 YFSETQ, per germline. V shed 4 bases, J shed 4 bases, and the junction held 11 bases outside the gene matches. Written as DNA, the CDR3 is TGCGCCAGCAGCCCCACCCGGACTAGCGGCGTATACGAGCAGTACTTC. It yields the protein CASSPTRTSGVYEQYF.

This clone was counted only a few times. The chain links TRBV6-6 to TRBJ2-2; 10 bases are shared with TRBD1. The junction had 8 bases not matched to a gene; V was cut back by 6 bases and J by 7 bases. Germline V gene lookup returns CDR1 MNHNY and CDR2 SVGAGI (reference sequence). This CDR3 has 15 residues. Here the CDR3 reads CASSPGTGVDGELFF. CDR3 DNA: TGTGCCAGCAGCCCCGGGACAGGGGTTGACGGGGAGCTGTTTTTT.

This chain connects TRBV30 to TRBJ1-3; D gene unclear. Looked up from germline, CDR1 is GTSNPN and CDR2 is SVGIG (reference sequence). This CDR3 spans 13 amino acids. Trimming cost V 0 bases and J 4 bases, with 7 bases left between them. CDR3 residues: CAWSVKVGNTIYF. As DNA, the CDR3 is TGTGCCTGGAGTGTAAAGGTGGGAAACACCATATATTTT.

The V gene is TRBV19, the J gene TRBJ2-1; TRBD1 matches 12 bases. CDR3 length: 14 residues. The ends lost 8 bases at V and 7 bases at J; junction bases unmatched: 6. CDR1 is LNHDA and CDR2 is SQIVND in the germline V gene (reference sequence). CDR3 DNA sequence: TGTGCCAGTGGGACAGGGGGCTTGGGAAATGAGCAGTTCTTC. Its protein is CASGTGGLGNEQFF. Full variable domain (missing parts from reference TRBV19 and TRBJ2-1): DGGITQSPKYLFRKEGQNVTLSCEQNLNHDAMYWYRQDPGQGLRLIYYSQIVNDFQKGDIAEGYSVSREKKESFPLTVTSAQKNPTAFYLCASGTGGLGNEQFFGPGTRLTVL.

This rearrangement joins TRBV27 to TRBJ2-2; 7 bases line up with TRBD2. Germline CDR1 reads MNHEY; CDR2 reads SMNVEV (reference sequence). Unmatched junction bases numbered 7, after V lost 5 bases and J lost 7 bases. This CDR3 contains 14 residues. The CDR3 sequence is CASSPLAGLGELFF. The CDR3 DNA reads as TGTGCCAGCAGTCCCTTAGCGGGTCTCGGGGAGCTGTTTTTT.

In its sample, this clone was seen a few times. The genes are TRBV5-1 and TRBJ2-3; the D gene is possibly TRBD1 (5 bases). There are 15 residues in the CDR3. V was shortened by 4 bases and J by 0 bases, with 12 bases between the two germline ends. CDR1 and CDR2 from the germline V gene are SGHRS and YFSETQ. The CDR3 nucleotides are TGCGCCAGCAGCCTAGACAGTTCGAGCACAGATACGCAGTATTTT. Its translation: CASSLDSSSTDTQYF.

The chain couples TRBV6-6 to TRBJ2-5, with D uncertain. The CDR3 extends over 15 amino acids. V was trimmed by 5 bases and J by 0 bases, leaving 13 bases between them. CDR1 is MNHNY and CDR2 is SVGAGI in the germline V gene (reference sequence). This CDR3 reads CASSPRSWDQETQYF. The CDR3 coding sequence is TGTGCCAGCAGTCCGCGCAGCTGGGACCAAGAGACCCAGTACTTC.

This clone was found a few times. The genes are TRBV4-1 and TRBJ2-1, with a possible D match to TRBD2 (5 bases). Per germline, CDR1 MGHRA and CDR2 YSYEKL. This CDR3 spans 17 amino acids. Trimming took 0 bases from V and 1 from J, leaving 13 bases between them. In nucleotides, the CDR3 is TGCGCCAGCAGCCAAGATCTCAGACTATTTTCCTACAATGAGCAGTTCTTC. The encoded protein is CASSQDLRLFSYNEQFF.

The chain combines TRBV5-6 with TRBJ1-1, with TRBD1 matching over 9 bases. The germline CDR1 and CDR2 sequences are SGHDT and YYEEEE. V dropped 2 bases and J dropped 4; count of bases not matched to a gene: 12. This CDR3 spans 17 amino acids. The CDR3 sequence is CASSFRTGATSGTEAFF. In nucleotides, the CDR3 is TGTGCCAGCAGCTTTAGGACAGGGGCGACTTCGGGCACTGAAGCTTTCTTT.

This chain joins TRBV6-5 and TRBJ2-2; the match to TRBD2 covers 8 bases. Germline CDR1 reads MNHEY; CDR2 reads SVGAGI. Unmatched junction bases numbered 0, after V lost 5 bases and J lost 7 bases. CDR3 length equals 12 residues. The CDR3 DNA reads TGTGCCAGCAGTCTAGCGGGCGGGGAGCTGTTTTTT. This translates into CASSLAGGELFF.